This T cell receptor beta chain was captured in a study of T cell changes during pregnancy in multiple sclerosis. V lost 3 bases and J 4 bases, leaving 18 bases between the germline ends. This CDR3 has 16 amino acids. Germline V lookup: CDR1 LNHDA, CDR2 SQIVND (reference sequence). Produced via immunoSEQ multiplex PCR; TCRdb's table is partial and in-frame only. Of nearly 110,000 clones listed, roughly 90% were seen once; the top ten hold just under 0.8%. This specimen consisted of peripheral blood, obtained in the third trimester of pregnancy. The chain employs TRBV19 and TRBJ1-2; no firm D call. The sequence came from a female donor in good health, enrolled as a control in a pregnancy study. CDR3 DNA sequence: TGTGCCAGTAGTATCATCGGGGAAGAATCGCCCTATGGCTACACCTTC. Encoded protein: CASSIIGEESPYGYTF.